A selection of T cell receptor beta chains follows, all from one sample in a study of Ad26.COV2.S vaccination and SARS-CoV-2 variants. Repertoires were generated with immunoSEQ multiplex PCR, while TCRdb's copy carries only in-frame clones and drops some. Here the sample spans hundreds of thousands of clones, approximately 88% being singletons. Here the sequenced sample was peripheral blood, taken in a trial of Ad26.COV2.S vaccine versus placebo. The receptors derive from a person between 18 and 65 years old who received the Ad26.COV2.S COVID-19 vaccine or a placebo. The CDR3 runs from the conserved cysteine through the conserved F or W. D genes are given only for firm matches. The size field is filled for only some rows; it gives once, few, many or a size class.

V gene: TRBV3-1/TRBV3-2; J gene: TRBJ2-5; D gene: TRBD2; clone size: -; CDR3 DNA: TGTGCCAGCAGCCAACCCGGACTAGCGGGAGTAAGAGAGACCCAGTACTTC; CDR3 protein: CASSQPGLAGVRETQYF
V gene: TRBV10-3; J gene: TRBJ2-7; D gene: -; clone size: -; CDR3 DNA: TGTGCCATCAGTGAACAGGGTTACGAGCAGTACTTC; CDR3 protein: CAISEQGYEQYF
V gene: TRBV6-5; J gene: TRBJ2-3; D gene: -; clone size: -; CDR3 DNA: TGTGCCAGCAGTTACGGGACGACTACGCAGTATTTT; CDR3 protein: CASSYGTTTQYF
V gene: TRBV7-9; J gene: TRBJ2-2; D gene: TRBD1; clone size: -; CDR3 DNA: TGTGCCAGCAGCTTCGGGACAGGGACCGGGGAGCTGTTTTTT; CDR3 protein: CASSFGTGTGELFF
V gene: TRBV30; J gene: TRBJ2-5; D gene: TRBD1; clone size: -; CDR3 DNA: TGTGCCTGGAGTCCCCAGGACAGGCGACAAGAGACCCAGTACTTC; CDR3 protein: CAWSPQDRRQETQYF
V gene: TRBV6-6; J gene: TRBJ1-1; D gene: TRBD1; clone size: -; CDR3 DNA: TGTGCCAGCAGTTACTTGGGACAGGGAAACACTGAAGCTTTCTTT; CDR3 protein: CASSYLGQGNTEAFF
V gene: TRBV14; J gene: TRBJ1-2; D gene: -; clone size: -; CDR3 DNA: TGTGCCAGCAGCCCTTCGGGGAGGGCCTATGGCTACACCTTC; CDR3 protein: CASSPSGRAYGYTF
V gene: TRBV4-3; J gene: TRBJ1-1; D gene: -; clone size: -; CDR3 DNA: TGCGCCAGCAGCCATGGACAGATTAACACTGAAGCTTTCTTT; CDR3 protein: CASSHGQINTEAFF
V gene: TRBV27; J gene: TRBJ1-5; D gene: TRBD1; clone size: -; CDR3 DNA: TGTGCCAGCGGATTGACAGGGGGCATTCAGCCCCAGCATTTT; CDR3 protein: CASGLTGGIQPQHF
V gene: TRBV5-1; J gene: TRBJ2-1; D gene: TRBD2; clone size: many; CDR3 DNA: TGCGCCAGCAGCTATCGGACTAGCGGGGGCAATGAGCAGTTCTTC; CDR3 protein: CASSYRTSGGNEQFF
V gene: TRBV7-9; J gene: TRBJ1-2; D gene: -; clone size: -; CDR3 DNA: TGTGCCAGCAGCCTGGATCTGGTTGATAACTATGGCTACACCTTC; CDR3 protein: CASSLDLVDNYGYTF
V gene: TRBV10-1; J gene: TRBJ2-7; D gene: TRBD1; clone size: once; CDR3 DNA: TGCGCCAGCAGCGACCCCGGGACAGGGGTTAACGAGCAGTACTTC; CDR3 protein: CASSDPGTGVNEQYF
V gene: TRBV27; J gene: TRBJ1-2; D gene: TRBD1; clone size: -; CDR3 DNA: TGTGCCAGCAGTTCGCCGACAGGGGGAGGGTATGGCTACACCTTC; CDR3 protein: CASSSPTGGGYGYTF
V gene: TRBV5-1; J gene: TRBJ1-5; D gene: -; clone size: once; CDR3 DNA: TGCGCCAGCAGCTCAGGGGTCCTCAATCAGCCCCAGCATTTT; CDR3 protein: CASSSGVLNQPQHF
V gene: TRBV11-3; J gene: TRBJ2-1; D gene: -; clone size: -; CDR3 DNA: TGTGCCAGCAGCAAAGGGGGGGGAAACAATGAGCAGTTCTTC; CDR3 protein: CASSKGGGNNEQFF
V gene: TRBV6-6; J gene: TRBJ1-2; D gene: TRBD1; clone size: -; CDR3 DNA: TGTGCCAGCACCTGGACAGGCCTGACAGATGGCTACACCTTC; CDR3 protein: CASTWTGLTDGYTF
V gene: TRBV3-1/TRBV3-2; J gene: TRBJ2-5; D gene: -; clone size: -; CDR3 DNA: TGTGCCAGCAGCCAAGTGGTCGTTCAGGTCCCCTCGAAGCTCCAAGAGACCCAGTACTTC; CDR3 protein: CASSQVVVQVPSKLQETQYF
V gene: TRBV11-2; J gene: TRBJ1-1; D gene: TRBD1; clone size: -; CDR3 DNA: TGTGCCAGCAGCTTAGGAAGACAGGGAATGGACACTGAAGCTTTCTTT; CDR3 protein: CASSLGRQGMDTEAFF
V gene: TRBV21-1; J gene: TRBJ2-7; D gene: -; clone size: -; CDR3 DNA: TGTGCCAGCAGCTCCGTGGACCGGGAGGCGTGGACAGAGCAGTACTTC; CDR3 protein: CASSSVDREAWTEQYF
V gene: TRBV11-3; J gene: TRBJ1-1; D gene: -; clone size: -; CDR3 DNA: TGTGCCAGCAGCTCTGGACCCATGAACACTGAAGCTTTCTTT; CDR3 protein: CASSSGPMNTEAFF
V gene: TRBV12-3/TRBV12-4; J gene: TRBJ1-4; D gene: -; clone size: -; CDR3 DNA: TGTGCCAGCAGTTGGGGGAATGAAAAACTGTTTTTT; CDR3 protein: CASSWGNEKLFF
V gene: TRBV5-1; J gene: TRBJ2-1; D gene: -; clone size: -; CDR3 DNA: TGCGCCAGCAGACCGGACGTCGGAAATGAGCAGTTCTTC; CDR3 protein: CASRPDVGNEQFF
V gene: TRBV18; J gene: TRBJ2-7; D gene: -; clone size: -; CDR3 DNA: TGTGCCAGCTCACCGGGCGGCACCTACGAGCAGTACTTC; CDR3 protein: CASSPGGTYEQYF
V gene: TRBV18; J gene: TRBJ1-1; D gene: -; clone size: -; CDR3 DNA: TGTGCCAGCTCACCATTGGGGGGGAACACTGAAGCTTTCTTT; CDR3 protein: CASSPLGGNTEAFF
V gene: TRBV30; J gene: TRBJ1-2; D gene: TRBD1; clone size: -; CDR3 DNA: TGTGCCTGGGGGGACAGGGGGGCCTATGGCTACACCTTC; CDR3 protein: CAWGDRGAYGYTF
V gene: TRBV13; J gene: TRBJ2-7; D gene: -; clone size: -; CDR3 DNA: TGTGCCAGCAGCTTAGGAATGGGGAGGCCCTCGGAGGAGCAGTACTTC; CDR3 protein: CASSLGMGRPSEEQYF
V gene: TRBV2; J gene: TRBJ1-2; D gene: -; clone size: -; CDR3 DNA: TGTGCCAGCAGTTCAAGGGGTAGCGGCTACACCTTC; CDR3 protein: CASSSRGSGYTF
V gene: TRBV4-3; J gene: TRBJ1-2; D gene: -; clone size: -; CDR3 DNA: TGCGCCAGCAGCCAAGATTTGGGACGGGGCTATGGCTACACCTTC; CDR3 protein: CASSQDLGRGYGYTF
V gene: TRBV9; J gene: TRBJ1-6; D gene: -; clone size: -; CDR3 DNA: TGTGCCAGCAGCGTCGCTATCGGATTAGAAAACTCACCCCTCCACTTT; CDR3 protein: CASSVAIGLENSPLHF